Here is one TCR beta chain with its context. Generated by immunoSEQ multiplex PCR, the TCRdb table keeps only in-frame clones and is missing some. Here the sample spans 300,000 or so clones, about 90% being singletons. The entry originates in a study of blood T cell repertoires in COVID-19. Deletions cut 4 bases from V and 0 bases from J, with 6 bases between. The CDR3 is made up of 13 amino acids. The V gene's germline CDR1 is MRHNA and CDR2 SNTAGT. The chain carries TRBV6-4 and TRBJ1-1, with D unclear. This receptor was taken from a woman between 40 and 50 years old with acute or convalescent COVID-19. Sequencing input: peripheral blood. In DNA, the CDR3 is TGTGCCAGCAGTGTAAGCCTGAACACTGAAGCTTTCTTT. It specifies CASSVSLNTEAFF.